This TCR beta chain was recovered during a study of glioma-infiltrating T cells. The iRepertoire nested amplicon-rescue multiplex PCR amplified TCR alpha and beta CDR3s from RNA. TCRdb recomputed calls from the multiplex PCR reads with MiXCR, one row per CDR3 protein. The repertoire consists of some 120,000 distinct CDR3 sequences, with 20% to 25% occurring once and the leading ten covering about 16%. This clonotype was observed a handful of times. Since a much larger clone is just one base distant, this may be a read error. This CDR3 has 14 residues. Germline values: CDR1 MGHRA, CDR2 YSYEKL. The clonotype was recovered from a human donor with low-grade glioma or glioblastoma, undergoing nonglioma brain surgery, or in good health (not recorded which). This chain joins TRBV4-1 and TRBJ2-1, with TRBD1 matching 11 bases. The sequencing input was glioma tissue, nonneoplastic brain tissue, or PBMCs (not recorded which). Written as DNA, the CDR3 is TGCGCCAGCAGCCGCGGACAGGGGGCGGATGAGCAGTCCTTC. The encoded protein is CASSRGQGADEQSF.